Included here is one T cell receptor (beta chain) sequence, with context. The sample belongs to a study of shared clonotypes between healthy human individuals. Trimming stripped 3 bases from V and 8 bases from J, with 10 bases between. CDR1 and CDR2 from the germline V gene are SGHDN and FVKESK. CDR3 size: 13 residues. The assay was immunoSEQ multiplex PCR, and TCRdb's table has in-frame clones only and misses some. The sample consists of approximately 1.4 million clones, roughly 98% of them appearing once. Sample: naive CD4+ T cells sorted from blood. The subset is: CD45RA+ positively selected. The sequence was collected from a man aged 25-45 years in good health. The chain is built from TRBV14 and TRBJ2-2, with D possibly called TRBD1 or TRBD2 (5 bases each). CDR3 in DNA: TGTGCCAGCAGCCACCTGGGACCTGGGGAGCTGTTTTTT. Translating gives CASSHLGPGELFF.